Given below is one T cell receptor beta chain in context. This clonotype occurred many times. Its antigen has not been determined. No base quality values were provided; no much bigger clone lies one nucleotide off. From the cysteine up to the phenylalanine, the CDR3 has a length of 15 residues. The retained sequence is limited to the CDR3, 45 bases, with the frame set at the first base. Via the germline V gene (reference sequence), CDR1 is LNHDA and CDR2 SQIVND. At the junction V is shortened by 6 bases and J by 1 base; bases outside the gene matches: 6. The data were taken from a study of human T cells and chemical hapten exposure (dated by TCRdb to the early 2020s). Background on the whole study: For sensitization, 2% DPC in acetone was applied to a 2 cm by 2 cm area of upper inner arm skin. Blood was sampled from patients pre-sensitization (week 0) and at 2, 6 and about 24 weeks after DPC sensitization. Patients additionally received weekly therapeutic DPC doses to the scalp throughout the approximately 25-week study period. Libraries were combined into a pool for sequencing, and differences in TCR yield between samples came mainly from small differences in library volumes within the pool. Twenty-nine alopecia patients gave blood for TCR sequencing at one to four time points (pre-sensitization, 2, 6 and 24 weeks). Patch testing on the upper back used Finn chambers containing 0.01% DPC, with scoring done after 6 days according to International Contact Dermatitis Research Group standards. Peripheral blood TCR repertoire changes were tracked in vivo in alopecia patients during primary and secondary sensitization to the hapten diphenylcyclopropenone (DPC). The mostly female patient cohort included alopecia areata with under or over 50% scalp involvement, alopecia totalis and alopecia universalis. What the research found in general, with its limitations: Because all patients had alopecia, a presumed autoimmune disease, the immune response of the patients might differ from that of healthy individuals. After repeated subsampling, the strength of the expansion versus patch-test correlation and the threshold at which it became significant changed. The number of TCRs above 1 in 1000 frequency did not change with DPC sensitization; there was no evidence of global repertoire structure alterations. Patch test score was positively correlated with the number of PT1 expanded TCRs, with significance at thresholds 8, 16 and 32 but not at 4. Significantly more large CDR3 similarity clusters were formed by expanded TCRs than by pre-sensitization or healthy control sets, consistent with antigen-driven responses.

Read against the paper, the sample's time point label means: patch test 2, 6 weeks after DPC sensitization. Taken with the paper, the label for treatment or condition translates to: therapeutic diphenylcyclopropenone sensitization with weekly scalp DPC. At each patch-test visit, blood was drawn before the patch test was applied. Patients were considered eligible if aged 18 to 70, diagnosed with alopecia and deemed suitable for DPC therapy, and patients were excluded if pregnant. Total RNA was extracted from unfractionated whole blood that had been collected in Tempus Blood RNA tubes. Library generation was performed with RACE. Sequenced on a NextSeq 500. Library preparation attached unique molecular identifiers to individual cDNA molecules for quantitative, reproducible TCR counting. For every blood RNA sample, sequencing covered both the TCR alpha and TCR beta chains. The published analysis was carried out like this. The median number of TCRs per sample was roughly 100,000, ranging from roughly 23,224 to 690,600. V, J and CDR3 annotation of the TCR reads was performed with the Decombinator software suite. For PS versus PT1 abundance plots, all samples were subsampled to the same number of TCRs (28,000). TCRs were defined as expanded if absent before sensitization and observed at least eight times at the 2-week time point. The public reads were quality trimmed at Q25 with fastp and then assembled into clones with MiXCR by TCRdb, keeping productive beta chains. Here each entry gathers all rows of one CDR3 protein and keeps the most common genes and DNA. The V and J calls were determined by TCRdb, not by the authors. Within this sample are 80,000 to 100,000 distinct CDR3 sequences, with roughly a tenth of them counted one time only. The ten largest clones represent around 5% of the sample.

The receptor was derived from a woman aged 45-65 years with alopecia areata. Some clones in this sample may be carry-over from other donors' samples. The chain was built from TRBV19 and TRBJ2-3, with 8 junctional bases fitting TRBD1. Source: whole blood, taken in connection with sensitization to the hapten diphenylcyclopropenone (DPC). Here is the DNA: TGTGCCAGTAGCCATGCAGGGGGCGGCACAGATACGCAGTATTTT. This translates into CASSHAGGGTDTQYF.